This passage covers 25 T cell receptor delta chains from one sample sequenced in a study of gamma-delta T cells after stem cell transplantation. TCRdb applied CATT to the RT-PCR reads for clone calling. The data contain some 14,000 delta-chain clones, 9% to 9.5% of them seen just once; the ten biggest clones take up roughly 60%. Material for sequencing was gamma-delta T cells. The receptors originated from a human donor. It is not recorded whose cells these are; they may come from a transplant donor.

Worth noting for this clone: Mismatch with germline at one junction end may stem from a read error. The CDR3 is CACELLLHLVDAKTDNLIF. As DNA, the CDR3 is TGTGCCTGTGAACTCCTCCTCCACCTGGTGGATGCTAAAACCGATAACCTCATCTTT. The chain is built from TRDV2 and TRDJ1, with D uncertain. This CDR3 contains 19 residues. Germline V CDR1 and CDR2: GEAIGNYY, EKD.

The CDR3 nucleotides are TGTGCCTGTGACACCGTTGAGTACAACCTGCGTACTGGTGTACTCACCGATAAACTCATCTTT. Translated, it gives CACDTVEYNLRTGVLTDKLIF. The rearrangement joins TRDV2 to TRDJ1; D is perhaps TRDD3 (5 bases). Between the trimmed V and J ends, which lost 0 bases and 1 base, there was a span of 29 bases. Per germline, CDR1 GEAIGNYY and CDR2 EKD. This CDR3 has 21 amino acids.

Only a few counts were recorded for this clone. The mismatch at residue 7 between this DNA's translation and the TCRdb protein of a much larger clone likely reflects a read error; the protein shown is translated from the DNA. This chain uses TRDV2 with TRDJ1; D call uncertain. Per the germline V gene, CDR1 is GEAIGNYY and CDR2 is EKD. This CDR3 spans 19 amino acids. Trimming removed 0 bases from V and 11 bases from J, with 33 bases in between. CDR3 bases: TGTGCCTGTGACACCGTTACGGCTCAGCTGGTGTATAGAATCGGTAACCTCATCTTT. The encoded protein is CACDTVTAQLVYRIGNLIF.

The sample holds a few counts of this clone. The TCRdb protein comes from a much larger clone and disagrees with this DNA's translation at residue 17, likely due to a read error; the protein given here is derived from the DNA. The rearrangement joins TRDV1 to TRDJ1; tentatively, D is TRDD2 or TRDD3 (6 bases each). CDR1 is TSWWSYY and CDR2 is QGS in the germline V gene. The CDR3 covers 20 residues. In DNA form, the CDR3 reads TGTGCTCTTGGGGAAAGTGGTGGGTCCTACGGGGACTGGGAGGCCGATGAACTCATCTTT. Translating gives CALGESGGSYGDWEADELIF.

This clone was seen more than once but under ten times. This likely traces to a read error, being one base from a far larger clone. Additional DNA sequences in this sample encode the identical CDR3. The gene calls are TRDV2 and TRDJ3; D perhaps matches TRDD3 (5 bases). The CDR3 spans 18 residues. Germline values: CDR1 GEAIGNYY, CDR2 EKD. This CDR3 is CACDISLSGSWDTRQMFF. As DNA, the CDR3 is TGTGCCTGTGACATTTCACTCTCCGGCTCCTGGGATACCCGACAGATGTTTTTC.

The V gene is TRDV2, the J gene TRDJ1; TRDD3 might be the D (6 bases). Between the trimmed V and J ends, which lost 8 bases and 4 bases, there was a span of 31 bases. The CDR3 spans 18 residues. Germline CDR1 is GEAIGNYY and CDR2 is EKD. CDR3 bases: TGTGCCTTTGATACGGGTAGCCATACCCGAGGGCTGGACGATAAACTCATCTTT. This encodes CAFDTGSHTRGLDDKLIF.

Note on this clone: One base separates it from a far larger clone, so it is likely a read error. This same CDR3 is encoded by further DNA sequences in the sample. The chain carries TRDV2 and TRDJ3, with a weak D call TRDD3 (6 bases). The CDR3 covers 20 residues. Per germline, CDR1 GEAIGNYY and CDR2 EKD. CDR3 sequence (DNA): TGCGCCTGTGACACCGTAAGTCTGGGGAGCAGCTCCTGGGACACCCGACAGATGTTTTTC. It encodes CACDTVSLGSSSWDTRQMFF.

This clone turned up a few times. A read error likely explains why the TCRdb protein, taken from a much larger clone, differs from this DNA's translation at residue 3; the protein shown is translated from the DNA. The chain joins TRDV2 to TRDJ1; TRDD3 matches 9 bases. CDR1 GEAIGNYY and CDR2 EKD come from the germline V gene. The CDR3 totals 20 residues. CDR3 residues: CARDTMNLLGDPTYTDKLIF. In DNA, the CDR3 is TGTGCCCGTGACACGATGAATTTACTGGGGGACCCGACGTACACCGATAAACTCATCTTT.

The chain is built from TRDV2 and TRDJ3, with TRDD3 matching over 7 bases. The CDR3 extends over 20 amino acids. CDR1 and CDR2 (germline): GEAIGNYY, EKD. The V segment lost 4 bases and the J segment 18 bases; nucleotides outside the gene matches: 32. The DNA of the CDR3 is TGTGCCTGTGATCTGGTCCTGGGGGTTATGAGCTCCTGTGACACCCGCCCGATGTTTTTC. It codes for CACDLVLGVMSSCDTRPMFF.

This clone was seen ten or more times. This likely traces to a read error, being one base from a far larger clone. Distinct nucleotide sequences in the sample also encode this CDR3. The V gene is TRDV2, the J gene TRDJ1; 10 bases are shared with TRDD3. This CDR3 has 19 residues. Germline V gene lookup returns CDR1 GEAIGNYY and CDR2 EKD. The V segment lost 0 bases and the J segment 0 bases; nucleotides outside the gene matches: 12. Here the CDR3 DNA reads TGTGCCTGTGACACCGTTCCCACTACTGGGGGATTGTACACCGATAAACTCATCTTT. This encodes CACDTVPTTGGLYTDKLIF.

This clone came up many times. The same CDR3 is also encoded by other DNA sequences in this sample. The chain joins TRDV3 to TRDJ1; 10 nucleotides agree with TRDD3. With 2 bases clipped from V and 1 base from J, the junction kept 13 bases outside the gene matches. This CDR3 has 17 amino acids. Germline-derived CDR1 and CDR2 are TVYSNPD and GDNSRS (reference sequence). CDR3 protein: CAFSPQVDWGITDKLIF. The CDR3 DNA is TGTGCCTTTTCGCCCCAGGTGGACTGGGGGATCACCGATAAACTCATCTTT.

Worth noting for this clone: A far larger clone is just one base off, so this is likely a read error. The sample has other DNA sequences that encode this CDR3 too. The CDR3, as DNA: TGTGCCTGTGACACCGCTGAAGTACTGGGGGCTCATCGAGGGGCGTATAAACTCATCTTT. Translation gives CACDTAEVLGAHRGAYKLIF. The chain joins TRDV2 to TRDJ1; the match to TRDD3 covers 8 bases. The CDR3 covers 20 residues. CDR1 and CDR2 (germline): GEAIGNYY, EKD. V dropped 0 bases and J dropped 6; count of bases not matched to a gene: 23.

This clone was detected only a few times. The protein that TCRdb holds for this DNA derives from a much larger clone and differs from the translated DNA at residue 19, which likely indicates a read error; the protein shown here is translated from the DNA. This rearrangement joins TRDV2 to TRDJ3; 12 bases agree with TRDD3. Germline V gives CDR1 GEAIGNYY, CDR2 EKD. The CDR3 consists of 25 residues. The CDR3 nucleotides read TGTGCCTGTGACACCGTCGGGAGTGTACGACTGGGGGATACCCTAGGGTCCTGGGGCACCCGACAGATGTTTTTC. As protein: CACDTVGSVRLGDTLGSWGTRQMFF.

This clone was counted at least ten times. Relative to the germline gene, one junction end is altered; a read error may explain this. V gene TRDV2 combines with J gene TRDJ1; 10 bases map to TRDD3. CDR3 size: 18 residues. Germline V CDR1 and CDR2: GEAIGNYY, EKD. The CDR3 is CAYDREGDTQSYTDKLIF. In nucleotides, the CDR3 is TGTGCCTATGACAGAGAGGGGGATACGCAATCTTACACCGATAAACTCATCTTT.

A note on this clone: The protein TCRdb gives is from a much larger clone and does not agree with this DNA's translation at residue 4, likely a read error; the protein shown here comes from the DNA. V and J are TRDV2 and TRDJ3, with D perhaps matching TRDD3 (6 bases). Trimming took 4 bases from V and 1 from J, leaving 13 bases between them. This CDR3 has 17 amino acids. Per the germline V gene, CDR1 is GEAIGNYY and CDR2 is EKD. The DNA of the CDR3 is TGTGCCTGTGAGACTACTGGGATTTCCTGGGACACCCGACAGATGTTTTTC. This gives the protein CACETTGISWDTRQMFF.

The rearrangement links TRDV1 to TRDJ1; 9 bases fit TRDD3. The CDR3 has 20 amino acids. Looked up from germline, CDR1 is TSWWSYY and CDR2 is QGS. The ends lost 5 bases at V and 0 bases at J; junction bases unmatched: 19. As DNA, the CDR3 is TGTGCTCTTGGGAATAGCTGCAACTGGGGGAGACAGGGGTACACCGATAAACTCATCTTT. Its protein product is CALGNSCNWGRQGYTDKLIF.

The table lists this clone with a few counts. TCRdb shows a much larger clone's protein in place of this DNA's translation, and the two differ at residue 4, likely through a read error; the protein shown is translated from the DNA. V and J are TRDV2 and TRDJ3, with 13 positions matching TRDD3. The CDR3 spans 19 residues. Losses at the gene ends were 5 bases for V and 1 base for J; bases not matched to a gene: 7. Germline V CDR1 and CDR2: GEAIGNYY, EKD. The CDR3 spells CACGLLGDTGSWDTRQMFF. In nucleotides, the CDR3 is TGTGCCTGTGGTCTACTGGGGGATACGGGGTCCTGGGACACCCGACAGATGTTTTTC.

This clone was seen a few times. The junction departs from the called germline gene at one end, perhaps through a read error. CDR3 in amino acids: CACDTVGNQVDTSVDDTLIF. The CDR3 DNA is TGTGCCTGTGACACCGTGGGGAACCAGGTGGATACCTCTGTTGACGATACACTCATCTTT. The chain recombines TRDV2 with TRDJ1; possible D gene TRDD3, 6 bases. The CDR3 loop spans 20 amino acids. Per germline, CDR1 GEAIGNYY and CDR2 EKD.

This clone appeared a few times. The protein that TCRdb holds for this DNA derives from a much larger clone and differs from the translated DNA at residue 8, which likely indicates a read error; the protein shown here is translated from the DNA. V is TRDV2 and J is TRDJ1, with D perhaps TRDD3 (6 bases). The germline V gene encodes CDR1 GEAIGNYY and CDR2 EKD. There are 15 residues in the CDR3. V was shortened by 3 bases and J by 1 base, with 14 bases between the two germline ends. The CDR3 loop reads CACDQLGMPTDKLIF. The CDR3 coding sequence is TGTGCCTGTGACCAGCTGGGGATGCCCACCGATAAACTCATCTTT.

This clone was counted many times. A much more abundant neighbour one base away suggests this may be a read error. V and J are TRDV2 and TRDJ1, with 11 bases that match TRDD3. After removal of 1 base from V and 4 bases from J, the junction contained 19 bases not matched to a gene. CDR1 is GEAIGNYY, CDR2 EKD, per germline. The CDR3 runs 20 residues. The CDR3 coding sequence is TGTGCCTGTGACACGCTTACTTCCTCCTTACTGGGGGATAGGAGCGATAAACTCATCTTT. Encoded protein: CACDTLTSSLLGDRSDKLIF.

In its sample, this clone is large. Other DNA variants within this sample encode the same CDR3. The gene calls are TRDV1 and TRDJ1; 12 bases map to TRDD3. The V gene end was trimmed by 4 bases and the J gene end by 0 bases; junction bases not matched to a gene: 24. The CDR3 is made up of 23 amino acids. CDR1 TSWWSYY and CDR2 QGS come from the germline V gene. DNA for the CDR3: TGTGCTCTTGGGGTTATTCGTCCCGGACAACCCTACTGGGGGATACAGTACACCGATAAACTCATCTTT. Translated, it gives CALGVIRPGQPYWGIQYTDKLIF.

This clone came up many times. A far bigger clonotype differs at one base, so this is likely a read error. Other DNA sequences within the sample encode an identical CDR3. The CDR3 region is CACDTVMAQLGDRIGKLIF. The CDR3, as DNA: TGTGCCTGTGACACCGTTATGGCCCAGCTGGGGGATAGAATCGGTAAACTCATCTTT. This rearrangement joins TRDV2 to TRDJ1, with 10 bases lining up with TRDD3. Germline loops: CDR1 GEAIGNYY, CDR2 EKD. V trimming: 0 bases; J trimming: 7 bases; junction bases outside the gene matches: 19. The CDR3 runs to 19 residues.

In regard to this clone: At one end, the junction sequence differs from germline, possibly due to a read error. V gene TRDV1 combines with J gene TRDJ1, with TRDD3 as a possible D gene (7 bases). Germline V gene data show CDR1 as TSWWSYY and CDR2 as QGS. The CDR3 is made up of 22 amino acids. The CDR3, as DNA: TGTGCTATTGGGCTCACACACTGGGGCGGGGACGGAAGCTTCCTTGGGGCCGATAAACTCATCTTT. It encodes CAIGLTHWGGDGSFLGADKLIF.

A few counts support this clone. The protein given by TCRdb reflects a much larger clone and differs at residue 10 from this DNA's translation, likely from a read error; the protein shown is the DNA's translation. The rearrangement links TRDV2 to TRDJ1; tentative D call: TRDD3 (6 bases). Germline assignment: CDR1 GEAIGNYY and CDR2 EKD. CDR3 length equals 18 residues. V was clipped by 2 bases and J by 5 bases, with 26 bases between them. CDR3 residues: CACDRIHTGSLKGDKLIF. DNA for the CDR3: TGTGCCTGTGACAGAATCCATACTGGGAGCCTCAAAGGGGATAAACTCATCTTT.

This clone was counted a few times. The chain has TRDV2 and TRDJ1, with D possibly TRDD3 on 5 matching bases. V lost 1 base, J lost 6 bases, and 29 bases lay in between. This CDR3 comprises 19 residues. Germline CDR1 GEAIGNYY, CDR2 EKD. The CDR3 here is CACDTTTLSGVSYPYKLIF. In DNA form, the CDR3 reads TGTGCCTGTGACACTACTACCCTCAGTGGGGTATCGTACCCCTATAAACTCATCTTT.